The 18 T cell receptor beta chains below come from one sample, sequenced in a study of siplizumab effects on memory and regulatory T cells. The table came from immunoSEQ multiplex PCR; TCRdb's copy has only in-frame clones and leaves some out. In the table there are tens of thousands of clones, approximately 95% of which are singletons. Sequencing was carried out using CD8+ T cells sorted from blood. The receptor source for this set is a human donor in good health.

This chain's CDR3 is CASSVGVTEAFF. DNA of the CDR3: TGTGCCAGCAGCGTAGGCGTAACTGAAGCTTTCTTT. This chain uses TRBV9 with TRBJ1-1; D not resolved. Deletions cut 0 bases from V and 5 bases from J, with 5 bases between. Germline CDR1 and CDR2: SGDLS and YYNGEE. The CDR3 is 12 amino acids.

This chain links TRBV19 with TRBJ2-7; TRBD2 might be the D (6 bases). Trimming cost V 3 bases and J 5 bases, with 14 bases left between them. The CDR3 runs to 14 residues. Germline V gene lookup returns CDR1 LNHDA and CDR2 SQIVND (reference sequence). The CDR3 nucleotides read TGTGCCAGTAGTATTCGGGGGAGCGCGGACGAGCAGTACTTC. It translates to CASSIRGSADEQYF.

This chain links TRBV25-1 with TRBJ2-3; 11 positions match TRBD2. Germline values: CDR1 MGHDK, CDR2 SYGVNS. CDR3 length: 17 residues. J was trimmed by 3 bases and V by 4 bases; bases with no gene match: 9. The CDR3 DNA follows: TGTGCCAGCAGTGCAACCTCGGGACTAGCGGTTACAGATACGCAGTATTTT. This translates into CASSATSGLAVTDTQYF.

The V gene is TRBV27, the J gene TRBJ2-3; D gene ambiguous. The CDR3 runs 15 residues. Trimming pared 5 bases from V and 6 bases from J, leaving 18 bases between. Looked up from germline, CDR1 is MNHEY and CDR2 is SMNVEV (reference sequence). CDR3 nucleotide sequence: TGTGCCAGCAGTCCGCCTCCGTATCTCGGGGATACGCAGTATTTT. Its translation: CASSPPPYLGDTQYF.

V gene TRBV20-1 combines with J gene TRBJ2-1; D is unclear. Trimming pared 4 bases from V and 2 bases from J, leaving 0 bases between. There are 10 residues in the CDR3. Germline V lookup: CDR1 DFQATT, CDR2 SNEGSKA (reference sequence). CDR3 in amino acids: CSATYNEQFF. Written as DNA, the CDR3 is TGCAGTGCTACCTACAATGAGCAGTTCTTC.

V is TRBV29-1 and J is TRBJ2-7; D unclear. The CDR3 length is 13 residues. V lost 7 bases and J 2 bases, leaving 15 bases between the germline ends. The germline gives CDR1 SQVTM, CDR2 ANQGSEA. CDR3 nucleotide sequence: TGCAGCGCAGAGACCGAAAAGGCCTACGAGCAGTACTTC. It is translated as CSAETEKAYEQYF.

This clone appeared once. The chain couples TRBV28 to TRBJ2-7, with 13 bases lining up with TRBD2. The CDR3 has 14 amino acids. The V and J ends lost 4 bases and 6 bases, in that order; junction bases with no gene match: 3. Germline V lookup: CDR1 MDHEN, CDR2 SYDVKM. The DNA of the CDR3 is TGTGCCAGCAGTTGGACTAGCGGGAGCAGCGAGCAGTACTTC. Its protein product is CASSWTSGSSEQYF.

V is TRBV25-1 and J is TRBJ2-1, with a tentative D call TRBD2 (5 bases). V was shortened by 1 base and J by 3 bases, with 7 bases between the two germline ends. CDR3 length equals 14 residues. Germline CDR1 and CDR2: MGHDK and SYGVNS. CDR3 nucleotide sequence: TGTGCCAGCAGTGAATTACGGGACTACAATGAGCAGTTCTTC. It is translated as CASSELRDYNEQFF.

This clone showed up just a few times. The V gene is TRBV9, the J gene TRBJ1-1; 8 bases agree with TRBD1. J gave up 4 bases and V 4 bases, and 6 bases lay outside the gene matches. The CDR3 extends over 14 amino acids. Germline V CDR1 and CDR2: SGDLS, YYNGEE. DNA for the CDR3: TGTGCCAGCAGCTCAGGACAGGGCGGCACTGAAGCTTTCTTT. Amino acid sequence: CASSSGQGGTEAFF.

The V and J genes are TRBV7-3 and TRBJ2-7, with 9 bases identical to TRBD1. Germline V gene lookup returns CDR1 SGHTA and CDR2 FQGTGA. With V trimmed by 2 bases and J by 0 bases, 2 bases remained unmatched. The CDR3 consists of 15 residues. The DNA for the CDR3 is TGTGCCAGCAGCTTAGCGACAGGGGGCTCCTACGAGCAGTACTTC. Translated: CASSLATGGSYEQYF.

Remarks on this clone: This specimen includes other DNA sequences encoding the same CDR3. The V call is TRBV28, the J call TRBJ2-7; D is uncertain. The CDR3 has 10 residues. The V gene lost 1 base and the J gene lost 5 bases, with 0 bases spanning the gap. Germline V lookup: CDR1 MDHEN, CDR2 SYDVKM. CDR3 loop: CASSLYEQYF. For the CDR3, the DNA is TGTGCCAGCAGTTTATACGAGCAGTACTTC.

The chain recombines TRBV15 with TRBJ2-7; TRBD2 agrees at 8 bases. CDR1 and CDR2 (germline): LNHNV, YYDKDF (reference sequence). This CDR3 comprises 15 residues. After removal of 5 bases from V and 2 bases from J, the junction contained 8 bases not matched to a gene. CDR3 region: CATSHPLAGPYEQYF. The DNA for the CDR3 is TGTGCCACCAGCCACCCCTTAGCGGGGCCCTACGAGCAGTACTTC.

This clone has just one count. The chain uses TRBV7-6 and TRBJ2-1, with D perhaps matching TRBD2 (6 bases). V dropped 8 bases and J dropped 4 bases, with 21 bases sitting between them. From germline, CDR1 is SGHVS and CDR2 FNYEAQ. The CDR3 consists of 16 residues. The CDR3 region is CASHSNSAGLYNEQFF. The CDR3 DNA sequence: TGTGCCAGCCATAGTAACTCGGCGGGGCTATACAATGAGCAGTTCTTC.

The V call is TRBV18, the J call TRBJ2-2; D is undetermined. The CDR3 totals 12 residues. The germline V and J ends were trimmed by 1 base and 6 bases, with 3 bases remaining between them. Germline V gene lookup returns CDR1 KGHSH and CDR2 LQKENI. Here the CDR3 reads CASSPQAGELFF. The CDR3 DNA is TGTGCCAGCTCACCACAGGCCGGGGAGCTGTTTTTT.

The chain employs TRBV19 and TRBJ2-5; maybe TRBD1 (6 bases). The ends were cut back, 5 bases at V and 2 bases at J, with 12 bases in the middle. This CDR3 is built from 14 residues. CDR1 is LNHDA and CDR2 is SQIVND in the germline V gene (reference sequence). CDR3: CASSFYGQQETQYF. The CDR3 DNA sequence: TGTGCCAGTAGTTTCTATGGACAGCAAGAGACCCAGTACTTC.

This sequence joins TRBV28 and TRBJ2-4; possibly TRBD1 for D (5 bases). V was pared by 1 base and J by 8 bases, with 12 bases between. Germline values: CDR1 MDHEN, CDR2 SYDVKM. CDR3 size: 14 residues. CDR3 coding DNA: TGTGCCAGCAGTTTATCGTCAGGGCGATACATTCAGTACTTC. The encoded protein is CASSLSSGRYIQYF.

The V gene is TRBV9, the J gene TRBJ1-2, with TRBD1 identical over 9 bases. With V trimmed by 4 bases and J by 2 bases, 9 bases remained unmatched. Germline V gene sequence: CDR1 SGDLS, CDR2 YYNGEE. The CDR3 runs 16 residues. The CDR3 bases are TGTGCCAGCAGCCAAGCGGGGACAGGGTCGAACTATGGCTACACCTTC. Its translation is CASSQAGTGSNYGYTF.

V and J are TRBV7-9 and TRBJ1-4, with D tentatively TRBD1 (6 bases). CDR1 and CDR2 from the germline V gene are SEHNR and FQNEAQ (reference sequence). V gave up 0 bases and J gave up 7 bases, with 12 bases separating them. The CDR3 has 15 residues. The CDR3 DNA follows: TGTGCCAGCAGCTTAGCTCCAGGGGCTGTTGAAAAACTGTTTTTT. It specifies CASSLAPGAVEKLFF.